What follows are 3 T cell receptor beta chains derived from one specimen sequenced in a study of blood T cell repertoires in COVID-19 (dated by TCRdb to the early 2020s). Library preparation used the immunoSEQ multiplex PCR assay. As stored in TCRdb, this immuneACCESS dataset retains in-frame rearrangements with V and J assigned. A fraction of the clones does not appear; measured against another copy, unresolved V genes explain less than half of the discrepancy, and the remainder lacks a known reason. Present in this sample are more than 45,000 clones, 70% to 90% of which were seen just once. The ten biggest clones cover approximately 2.5% of the sample. Specimen: peripheral blood. The receptor set was obtained from a woman of 80 years or more with COVID-19, enrolled during active disease.

The J gene is TRBJ2-1, the V gene TRBV7-2; D may be TRBD2 (5 bases). CDR1 is SGHTA, CDR2 FQGNSA, per germline. The V end was cut by 4 bases, the J end by 0 bases, with 13 bases between. The CDR3 covers 16 residues. DNA for the CDR3: TGTGCCAGCAGCTCTAGCTGGGCCAGCTCCTACAATGAGCAGTTCTTC. Translation: CASSSSWASSYNEQFF.

This chain connects TRBV7-9 to TRBJ1-2; D gene ambiguous. Germline V gene sequence: CDR1 SEHNR, CDR2 FQNEAQ (reference sequence). The CDR3 extends over 14 amino acids. V was trimmed by 5 bases and J by 8 bases, leaving 18 bases between them. CDR3 sequence: CASSKLTLADGYTF. The CDR3 DNA follows: TGTGCCAGCAGCAAGTTGACACTGGCCGACGGCTACACCTTC.

The V and J genes are TRBV14 and TRBJ1-1; D remains ambiguous. The V end lost 4 bases, the J end lost 1 base, and 7 bases lay between the germline ends. Germline V gene lookup returns CDR1 SGHDN and CDR2 FVKESK. The CDR3 consists of 13 residues. The CDR3, as DNA: TGTGCCAGCAGCCTGGGCAGGAACACTGAAGCTTTCTTT. Amino acid sequence: CASSLGRNTEAFF.